The T cell receptor (beta chain) under discussion was sequenced for a study of cytomegalovirus exposure and HLA in healthy donors. Study background: An earlier analysis identified 110 million or so unique TCR beta sequences in 150 million to 200 million T cells.

Notes on this clone: The antigen remains unidentified.

Healthy donors of bone marrow made up the group. PCR amplification relied on 60 Vbeta primers (plus 13 Jbeta primers). The repertoire was sequenced with immunoSEQ multiplex PCR; TCRdb's copy has only in-frame clones and lacks some. The sample has some 200,000 clones, approximately 84% seen once. Study findings and constraints: Immune exposure was documented only through CMV serostatus. The study put 150 to 200 TCR beta chains on its list as cytomegalovirus-associated.

This sequence was found in a woman aged 45-59 years in good health and CMV-seropositive. Specimen: PBMCs.

The CDR3 is CASSVTDRSYSYEQYF. CDR3 nucleotides: TGTGCCAGCAGTGTTACGGACAGGAGTTACTCCTACGAGCAGTACTTC. The chain links TRBV6-1 to TRBJ2-7; TRBD1 agrees at 7 bases. With V trimmed by 4 bases and J by 0 bases, 9 bases remained unmatched. CDR3 size: 16 residues. The germline gives CDR1 MNHNS, CDR2 SASEGT.